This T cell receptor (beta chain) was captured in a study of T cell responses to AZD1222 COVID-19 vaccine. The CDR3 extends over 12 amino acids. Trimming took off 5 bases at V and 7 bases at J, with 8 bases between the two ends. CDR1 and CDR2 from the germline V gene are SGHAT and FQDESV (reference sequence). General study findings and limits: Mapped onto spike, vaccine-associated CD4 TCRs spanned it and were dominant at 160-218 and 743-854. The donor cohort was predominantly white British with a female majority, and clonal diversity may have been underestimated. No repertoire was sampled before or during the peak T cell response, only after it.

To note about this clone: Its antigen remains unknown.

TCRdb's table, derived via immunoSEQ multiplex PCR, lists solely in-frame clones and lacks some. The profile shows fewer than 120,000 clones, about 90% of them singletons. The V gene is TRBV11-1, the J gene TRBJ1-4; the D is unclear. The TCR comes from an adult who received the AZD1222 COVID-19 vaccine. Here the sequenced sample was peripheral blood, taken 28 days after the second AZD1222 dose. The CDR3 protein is CASSEHSEKLFF. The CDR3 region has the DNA TGTGCCAGCAGCGAACACAGTGAAAAACTGTTTTTT.